This T cell receptor (beta chain) came from a study of blood T cell repertoires in COVID-19. Study-level background: Whether acute or convalescent, the COVID-19 samples came from the United States, Italy and Spain. T cells, B-cell-depleted T cells, or PBMCs provided the cDNA or gDNA that served as material.

Per the study methods: Reference gene primer amplification gave nucleated cell count estimates. Assay used: immunoSEQ multiplex PCR; TCRdb lists only in-frame clones, some missing. V, J and clone size are taken as reported in that table, and D and trimming were inferred from the DNA itself. The sample has fewer than 250,000 clones; more than 85% are singletons. CDR1 is ENHRY, CDR2 SYGVKD, per germline. The CDR3 sequence is 14 residues long. V gave up 3 bases and J gave up 8 bases, with 16 bases separating them. Sequencing input: peripheral blood. The receptor's source is a man aged 40-49 years with acute or convalescent COVID-19. The chain links TRBV10-3 to TRBJ1-2; no definite D call. The DNA for the CDR3 is TGTGCCATCAGTGACTCGGGGAAATTCAGGGGCTACACCTTC. Its protein product is CAISDSGKFRGYTF.